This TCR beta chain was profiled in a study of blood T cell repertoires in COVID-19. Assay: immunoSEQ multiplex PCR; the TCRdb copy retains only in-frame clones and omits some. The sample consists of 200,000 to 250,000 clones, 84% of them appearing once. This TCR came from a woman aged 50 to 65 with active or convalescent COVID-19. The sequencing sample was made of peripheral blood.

In DNA form, the CDR3 reads TGTGCCAGCGGAAGACAGGTCAGGAACACCGGGGAGCTGTTTTTT. Translation gives CASGRQVRNTGELFF. The chain recombines TRBV18 with TRBJ2-2; TRBD1 might be the D (6 bases). The CDR3 sequence is 15 residues long. V lost 8 bases, J lost 1 base, and 14 bases lay in between. CDR1 KGHSH and CDR2 LQKENI come from the germline V gene. The whole variable domain, filled in from reference TRBV18 and TRBJ2-2, reads NAGVMQNPRHLVRRRGQEARLRCSPMKGHSHVYWYRQLPEEGLKFMVYLQKENIIDESGMPKERFSAEFPKEGPSILRIQQVVRGDSAAYFCASGRQVRNTGELFFGEGSRLTVL.